This T cell receptor beta chain was identified in a study of T cells of healthy individuals. This CDR3 comprises 16 residues. The V gene lost 5 bases and the J gene lost 3 bases, with 21 bases spanning the gap. Germline V gene sequence: CDR1 DFQATT, CDR2 SNEGSKA (reference sequence). TCRdb called the 5' RACE reads again in MiXCR, with one record for every CDR3 protein. The top ten clones hold roughly 6.2% of a sample with approximately 100,000 distinct CDR3 sequences, around 17% of them seen once. This chain links TRBV20-1 with TRBJ2-3, with a weak D call TRBD2 (7 bases). The receptor's source is a human donor in good health. The CDR3 sequence: CSAANRGGGATDTQYF. CDR3 DNA sequence: TGCAGTGCTGCAAATAGAGGGGGGGGGGCGACAGATACGCAGTATTTT.